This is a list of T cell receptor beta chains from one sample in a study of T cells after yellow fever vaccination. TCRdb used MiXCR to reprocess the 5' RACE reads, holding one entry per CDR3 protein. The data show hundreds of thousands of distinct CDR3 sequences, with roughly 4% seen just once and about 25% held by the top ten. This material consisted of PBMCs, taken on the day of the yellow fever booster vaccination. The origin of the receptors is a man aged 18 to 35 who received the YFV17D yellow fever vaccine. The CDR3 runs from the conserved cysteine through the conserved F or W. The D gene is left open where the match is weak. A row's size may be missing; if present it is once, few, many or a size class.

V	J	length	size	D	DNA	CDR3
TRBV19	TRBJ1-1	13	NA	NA	TGTGCCAGTAGTCTCCGGGGGTTGTCTGAAGCTTTCTTT	CASSLRGLSEAFF
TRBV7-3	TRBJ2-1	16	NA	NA	TGTGCCAGCAGCTTAACCGAGGGATCCCCCTACAATGAGAAGTTCTTC	CASSLTEGSPYNEKFF
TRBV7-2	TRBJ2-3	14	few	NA	TGTGCCAGCAGCTTCGCAGGGATAGCAGATACGCAGTATTTT	CASSFAGIADTQYF
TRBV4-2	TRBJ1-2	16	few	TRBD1	TGTGCCAGCAGCCAAGAATCCCAGGGGGCTTCCTATGGCTACACCTTC	CASSQESQGASYGYTF
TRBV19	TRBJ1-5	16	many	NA	TGTGCCAGTAGTATACTGGGAGGGGGTGGCAATCAGCCCCAGCATTTT	CASSILGGGGNQPQHF
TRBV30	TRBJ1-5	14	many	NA	TGTGCCTGGTCCTCCAGTTATAGCAATCAGCCCCAGCATTTT	CAWSSSYSNQPQHF
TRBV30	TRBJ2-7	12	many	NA	TGTGCCTGGGAAGAAGGGGGCTACGAGCAGTACTTC	CAWEEGGYEQYF
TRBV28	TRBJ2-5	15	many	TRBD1	TGTGCCAGCAGTTTGTCACAGGGGGCTTGGGAGACCCAGTACTTC	CASSLSQGAWETQYF
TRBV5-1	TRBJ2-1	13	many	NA	TGCGCCAGCAGCTTGGGGGGCGCTAATGAGCAGTTCTTC	CASSLGGANEQFF
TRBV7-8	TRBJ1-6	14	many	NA	TGTGCCAGCAGCCCCGGTTCCTATAATTCACCCCTCCACTTT	CASSPGSYNSPLHF
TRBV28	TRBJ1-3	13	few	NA	TGTGCCAGCAGTTTATTGGCAGGAAACACCATATATTTT	CASSLLAGNTIYF
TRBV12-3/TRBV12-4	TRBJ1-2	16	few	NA	TGTGCCAGCAGTTTTTTTGACCCTGGCCCCGGGGGTGGCTACACCTTC	CASSFFDPGPGGGYTF
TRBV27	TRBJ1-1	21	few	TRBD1	TGTGCCAGCAGTTTGAAACGTCAGGACAGGGGGCCTCAAATTACGAACACTGAAGCTTTCTTT	CASSLKRQDRGPQITNTEAFF
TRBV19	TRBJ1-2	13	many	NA	TGTGCCAGTAGTGTGGGGGCTGGCTATGGCTACACCTTC	CASSVGAGYGYTF